The present TCR beta chain was sequenced within a study of blood T cell repertoires in COVID-19. The assay was immunoSEQ multiplex PCR, and TCRdb's table has in-frame clones only and misses some. The table records around 120,000 clones, 60% to 85% of them present only once. This CDR3 spans 17 amino acids. Per germline, CDR1 LGHNA and CDR2 YSLEER. Unmatched junction bases numbered 5, after V lost 0 bases and J lost 2 bases. This clone was seen a few times. The source material was peripheral blood. This sequence originates from a man aged 70-80 years with acute or convalescent COVID-19. This chain connects TRBV4-3 to TRBJ1-4, with 8 bases fitting TRBD1. The CDR3 here is CASSQDRRGRTNEKLFF. The CDR3, as DNA: TGCGCCAGCAGCCAAGATCGCAGGGGGCGGACTAATGAAAAACTGTTTTTT.